This TCR beta chain comes out of a study of blood T cell repertoires in COVID-19. Looking at the study overall: The United States, Italy and Spain were the sources of the acute and convalescent COVID-19 samples. PBMCs, B-cell-depleted T cells, or T cells were the source of the cDNA or gDNA that made up the material.

Per the authors' pipeline: Reference gene primer amplification yielded estimated nucleated cell counts. Sequencing used immunoSEQ multiplex PCR; TCRdb keeps in-frame clones, though not all of them. For V, J and clone size, that table is used; D and trimming come from the DNA. The repertoire consists of some 95,000 clones, with 75% to 95% occurring once and the leading ten covering around 2.3%. The V gene's germline CDR1 is ENHRY and CDR2 SYGVKD. The CDR3 runs 16 residues. Trimming took 5 bases from V and 2 from J, leaving 16 bases between them. Sequencing was carried out using peripheral blood. This receptor was identified in a human donor with active COVID-19. The donor label of this sample is uncertain. V usage is TRBV10-3 and J usage is TRBJ1-3; D possibly corresponds to TRBD1 (6 bases). The CDR3: CAISKGLGATGNTIYF. CDR3 DNA sequence: TGTGCCATCAGTAAGGGATTGGGGGCGACTGGAAACACCATATATTTT.